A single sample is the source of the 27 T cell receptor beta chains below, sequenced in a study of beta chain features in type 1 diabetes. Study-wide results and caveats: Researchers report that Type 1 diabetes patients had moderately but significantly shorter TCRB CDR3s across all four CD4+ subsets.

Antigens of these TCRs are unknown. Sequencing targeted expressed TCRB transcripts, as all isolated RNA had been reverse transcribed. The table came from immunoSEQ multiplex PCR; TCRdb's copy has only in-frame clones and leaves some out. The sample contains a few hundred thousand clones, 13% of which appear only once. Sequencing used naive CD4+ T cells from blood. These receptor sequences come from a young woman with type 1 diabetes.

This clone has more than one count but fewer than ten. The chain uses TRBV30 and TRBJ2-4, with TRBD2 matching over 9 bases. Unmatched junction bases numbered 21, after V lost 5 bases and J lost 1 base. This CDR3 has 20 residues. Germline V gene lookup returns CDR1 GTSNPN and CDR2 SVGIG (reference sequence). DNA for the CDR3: TGTGCCTGGGCCCCCCCCGGGACTAGCTTTACTCCTGTGGCCAAAAACATTCAGTACTTC. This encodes CAWAPPGTSFTPVAKNIQYF.

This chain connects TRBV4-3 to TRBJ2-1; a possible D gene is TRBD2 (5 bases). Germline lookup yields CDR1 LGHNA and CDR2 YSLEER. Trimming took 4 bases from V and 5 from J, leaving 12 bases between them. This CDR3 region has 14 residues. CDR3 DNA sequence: TGCGCCAGCAGCCCATTACTAGTGCACAATGAGCAGTTCTTC. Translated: CASSPLLVHNEQFF.

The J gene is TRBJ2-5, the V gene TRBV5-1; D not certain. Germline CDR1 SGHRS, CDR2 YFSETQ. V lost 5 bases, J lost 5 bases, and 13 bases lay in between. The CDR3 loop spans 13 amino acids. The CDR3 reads CASSASTGETQYF. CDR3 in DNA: TGCGCCAGCAGTGCGAGTACCGGGGAGACCCAGTACTTC. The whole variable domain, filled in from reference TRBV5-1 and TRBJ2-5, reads KAGVTQTPRYLIKTRGQQVTLSCSPISGHRSVSWYQQTPGQGLQFLFEYFSETQRNKGNFPGRFSGRQFSNSRSEMNVSTLELGDSALYLCASSASTGETQYFGPGTRLLVL.

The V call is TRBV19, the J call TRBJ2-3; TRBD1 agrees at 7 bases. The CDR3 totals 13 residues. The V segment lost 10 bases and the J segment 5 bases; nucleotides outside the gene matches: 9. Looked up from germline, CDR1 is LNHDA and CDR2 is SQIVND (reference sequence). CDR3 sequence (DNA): TGTGCCACAGCCACAGGGGTGCGAGATACGCAGTATTTT. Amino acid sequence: CATATGVRDTQYF.

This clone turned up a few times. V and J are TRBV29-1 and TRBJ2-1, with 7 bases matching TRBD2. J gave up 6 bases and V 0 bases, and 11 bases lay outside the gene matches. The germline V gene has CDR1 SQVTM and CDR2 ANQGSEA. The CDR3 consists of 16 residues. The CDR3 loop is CSVEDHVWGGGNEQFF. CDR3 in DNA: TGCAGCGTTGAAGATCACGTTTGGGGCGGGGGCAATGAGCAGTTCTTC.

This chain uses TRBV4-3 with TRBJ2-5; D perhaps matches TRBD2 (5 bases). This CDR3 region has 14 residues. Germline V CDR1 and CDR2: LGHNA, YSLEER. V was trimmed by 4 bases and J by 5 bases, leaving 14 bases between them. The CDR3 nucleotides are TGCGCCAGCAGCCCCCGGCTGAGAGGGGAGACCCAGTACTTC. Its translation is CASSPRLRGETQYF.

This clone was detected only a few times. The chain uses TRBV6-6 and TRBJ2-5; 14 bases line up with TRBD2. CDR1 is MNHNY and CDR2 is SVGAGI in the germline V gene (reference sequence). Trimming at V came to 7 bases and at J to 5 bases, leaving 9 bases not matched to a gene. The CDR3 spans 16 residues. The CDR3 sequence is CASTKGLAGAGETQYF. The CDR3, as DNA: TGTGCCAGCACAAAGGGACTAGCGGGAGCTGGGGAGACCCAGTACTTC.

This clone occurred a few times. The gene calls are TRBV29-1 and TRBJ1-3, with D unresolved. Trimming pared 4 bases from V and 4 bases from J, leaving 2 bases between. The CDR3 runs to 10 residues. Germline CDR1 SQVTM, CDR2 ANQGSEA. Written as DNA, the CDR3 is TGCAGCGTTGCAGGAAACACCATATATTTT. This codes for CSVAGNTIYF.

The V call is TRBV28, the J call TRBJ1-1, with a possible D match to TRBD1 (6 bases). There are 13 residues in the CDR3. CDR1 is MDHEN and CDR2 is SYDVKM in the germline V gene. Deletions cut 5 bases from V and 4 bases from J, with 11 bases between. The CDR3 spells CASSGLGATEAFF. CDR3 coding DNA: TGTGCCAGCAGTGGTCTGGGGGCCACTGAAGCTTTCTTT.

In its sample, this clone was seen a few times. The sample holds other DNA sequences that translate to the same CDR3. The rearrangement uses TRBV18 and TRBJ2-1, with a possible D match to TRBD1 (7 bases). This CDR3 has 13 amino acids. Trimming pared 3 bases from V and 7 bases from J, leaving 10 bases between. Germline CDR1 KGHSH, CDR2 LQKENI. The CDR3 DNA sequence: TGTGCCAGCTCACCGCCAGGGGGGAATGAGCAGTTCTTC. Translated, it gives CASSPPGGNEQFF.

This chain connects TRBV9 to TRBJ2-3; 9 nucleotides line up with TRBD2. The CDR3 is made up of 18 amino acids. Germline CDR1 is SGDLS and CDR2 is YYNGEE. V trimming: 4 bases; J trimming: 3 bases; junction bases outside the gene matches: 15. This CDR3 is CASSFLSGSFSITDTQYF. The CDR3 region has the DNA TGTGCCAGCAGCTTCCTTAGCGGGAGCTTTTCGATTACAGATACGCAGTATTTT.

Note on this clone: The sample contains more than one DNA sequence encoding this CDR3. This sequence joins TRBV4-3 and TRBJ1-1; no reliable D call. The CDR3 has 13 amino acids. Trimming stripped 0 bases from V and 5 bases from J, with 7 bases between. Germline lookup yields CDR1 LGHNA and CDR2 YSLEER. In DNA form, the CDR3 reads TGCGCCAGCAGCCAAGATCGAGGGACTGAAGCTTTCTTT. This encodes CASSQDRGTEAFF.

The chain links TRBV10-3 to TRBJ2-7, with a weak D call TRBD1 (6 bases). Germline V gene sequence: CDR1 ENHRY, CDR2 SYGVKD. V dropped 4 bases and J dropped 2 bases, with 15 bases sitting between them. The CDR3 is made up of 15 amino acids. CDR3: CAISARDTTPYEQYF. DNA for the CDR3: TGTGCCATCAGTGCCCGGGACACCACTCCCTACGAGCAGTACTTC.

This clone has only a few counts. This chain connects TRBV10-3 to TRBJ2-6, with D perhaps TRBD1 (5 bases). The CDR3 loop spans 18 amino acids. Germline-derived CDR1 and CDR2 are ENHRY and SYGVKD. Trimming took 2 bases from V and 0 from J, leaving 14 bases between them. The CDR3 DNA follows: TGTGCCATCAGTGAGACAGGCCAGTTGCCCTCTGGGGCCAACGTCCTGACTTTC. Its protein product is CAISETGQLPSGANVLTF.

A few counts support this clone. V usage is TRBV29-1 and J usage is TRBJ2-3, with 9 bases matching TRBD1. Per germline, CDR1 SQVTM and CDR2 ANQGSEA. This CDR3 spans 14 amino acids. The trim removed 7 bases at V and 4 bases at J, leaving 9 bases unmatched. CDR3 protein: CSARDRVFADTQYF. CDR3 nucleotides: TGCAGCGCCAGGGACAGGGTATTTGCAGATACGCAGTATTTT.

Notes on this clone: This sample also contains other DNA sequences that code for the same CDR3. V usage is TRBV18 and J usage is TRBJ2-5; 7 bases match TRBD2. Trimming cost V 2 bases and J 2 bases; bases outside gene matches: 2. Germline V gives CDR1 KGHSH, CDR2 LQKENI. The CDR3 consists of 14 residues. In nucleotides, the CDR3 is TGTGCCAGCTCACCATTGGGAGGGCAAGAGACCCAGTACTTC. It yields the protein CASSPLGGQETQYF.

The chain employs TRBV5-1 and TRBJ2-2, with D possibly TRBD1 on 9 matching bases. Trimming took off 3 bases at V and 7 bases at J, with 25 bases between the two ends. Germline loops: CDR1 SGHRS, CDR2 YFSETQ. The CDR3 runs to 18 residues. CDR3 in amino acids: CASSSTGGTAGVVGELFF. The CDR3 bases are TGCGCCAGCAGCTCGACAGGGGGTACAGCGGGAGTTGTCGGGGAGCTGTTTTTT.

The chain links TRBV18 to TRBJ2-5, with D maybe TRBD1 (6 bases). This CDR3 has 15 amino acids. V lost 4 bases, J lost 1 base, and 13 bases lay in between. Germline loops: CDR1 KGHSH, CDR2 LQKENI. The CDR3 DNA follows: TGTGCCAGCTCACTAAACAGGGCGCGCCAAGAGACCCAGTACTTC. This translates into CASSLNRARQETQYF. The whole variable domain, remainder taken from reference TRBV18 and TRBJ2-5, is NAGVMQNPRHLVRRRGQEARLRCSPMKGHSHVYWYRQLPEEGLKFMVYLQKENIIDESGMPKERFSAEFPKEGPSILRIQQVVRGDSAAYFCASSLNRARQETQYFGPGTRLLVL.

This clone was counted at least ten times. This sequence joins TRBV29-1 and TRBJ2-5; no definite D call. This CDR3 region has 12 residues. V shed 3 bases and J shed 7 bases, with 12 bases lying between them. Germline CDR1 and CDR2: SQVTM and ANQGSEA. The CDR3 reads CSVDGQVTTQYF. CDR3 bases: TGCAGCGTTGATGGCCAGGTGACGACCCAGTACTTC.

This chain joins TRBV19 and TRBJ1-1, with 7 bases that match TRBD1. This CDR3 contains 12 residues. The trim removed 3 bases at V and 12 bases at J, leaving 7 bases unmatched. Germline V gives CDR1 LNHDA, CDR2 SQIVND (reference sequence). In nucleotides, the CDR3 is TGTGCCAGTAGTATTCAACAGGGGCGAACTTTCTTT. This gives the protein CASSIQQGRTFF.

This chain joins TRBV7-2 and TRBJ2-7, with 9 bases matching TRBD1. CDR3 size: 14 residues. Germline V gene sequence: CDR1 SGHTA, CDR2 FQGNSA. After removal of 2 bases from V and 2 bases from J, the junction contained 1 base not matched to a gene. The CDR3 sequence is CASSLRQGAYEQYV. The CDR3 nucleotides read TGTGCCAGCAGCTTAAGACAGGGGGCCTACGAGCAGTACGTC.

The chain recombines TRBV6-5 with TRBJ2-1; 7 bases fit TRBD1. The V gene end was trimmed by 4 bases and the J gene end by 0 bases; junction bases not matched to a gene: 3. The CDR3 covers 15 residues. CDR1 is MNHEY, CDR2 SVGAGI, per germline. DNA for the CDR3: TGTGCCAGCAGTTCGACAGGGAGCTCCTACAATGAGCAGTTCTTC. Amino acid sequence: CASSSTGSSYNEQFF.

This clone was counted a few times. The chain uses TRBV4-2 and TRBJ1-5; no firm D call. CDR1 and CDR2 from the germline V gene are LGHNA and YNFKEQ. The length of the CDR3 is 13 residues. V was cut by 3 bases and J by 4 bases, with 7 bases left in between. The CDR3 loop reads CASSQLENQPQHF. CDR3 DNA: TGTGCCAGCAGCCAGTTAGAGAATCAGCCCCAGCATTTT.

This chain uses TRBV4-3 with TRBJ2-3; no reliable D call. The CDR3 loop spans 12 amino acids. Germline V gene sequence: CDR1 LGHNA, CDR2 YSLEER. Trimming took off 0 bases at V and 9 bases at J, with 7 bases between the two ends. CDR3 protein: CASSQDQATQYF. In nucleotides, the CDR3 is TGCGCCAGCAGCCAAGATCAAGCCACGCAGTATTTT.

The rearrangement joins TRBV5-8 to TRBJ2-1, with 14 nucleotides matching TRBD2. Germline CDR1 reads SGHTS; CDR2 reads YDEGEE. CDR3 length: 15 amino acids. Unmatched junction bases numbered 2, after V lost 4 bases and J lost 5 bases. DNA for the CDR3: TGTGCCAGCAGCCAGGGACTAGCGGGAGACAATGAGCAGTTCTTC. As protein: CASSQGLAGDNEQFF.

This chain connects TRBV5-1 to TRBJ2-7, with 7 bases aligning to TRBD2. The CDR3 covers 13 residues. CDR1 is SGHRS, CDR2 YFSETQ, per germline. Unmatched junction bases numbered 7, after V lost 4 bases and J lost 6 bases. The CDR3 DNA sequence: TGCGCCAGCAGCGTCAGCGGGACGGGCGAGCAGTACTTC. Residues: CASSVSGTGEQYF.

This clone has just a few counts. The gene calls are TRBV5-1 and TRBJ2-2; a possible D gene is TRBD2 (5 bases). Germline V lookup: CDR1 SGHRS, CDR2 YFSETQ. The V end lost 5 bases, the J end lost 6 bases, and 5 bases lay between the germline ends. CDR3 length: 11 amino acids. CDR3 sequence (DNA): TGCGCCAGCAGGGGAGCCGGGGAGCTGTTTTTT. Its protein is CASRGAGELFF. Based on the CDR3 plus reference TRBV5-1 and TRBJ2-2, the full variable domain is KAGVTQTPRYLIKTRGQQVTLSCSPISGHRSVSWYQQTPGQGLQFLFEYFSETQRNKGNFPGRFSGRQFSNSRSEMNVSTLELGDSALYLCASRGAGELFFGEGSRLTVL.